This T cell receptor (beta chain) was captured by sequencing in a study of blood T cell repertoires in COVID-19 (dated by TCRdb to 2018 to 2021). In terms of the full investigation: Collaborator samples came from the United States, Italy and Spain and covered acute and convalescent phases of COVID-19. The repertoires were released in a freely available public database meant as a resource for research on the immune response to SARS-CoV-2. The samples were drawn from two sources: the first 160 participants of the ongoing ImmuneRACE study, and 1,000 to 1,500 subjects contributed by 6 global collaborators. HLA class I and class II types, where available, came from metadata supplied by the sample provider rather than from assay-based typing. Sample metadata almost always included a de-identified subject ID, COVID-19 status, age in years and sex. Subjects who had been exposed to COVID-19, were actively infected with it, or had recovered from it provided the deeply sampled blood TCRbeta repertoires that made up the dataset. The material from the prospective study consisted of cDNA or gDNA derived from T cells, B-cell-depleted T cells, or PBMCs.

Each collaborating institution followed its own protocols to collect whole blood in K2EDTA tubes. Collaborator samples were shipped for TCRbeta analysis as frozen whole blood, isolated PBMCs, or DNA extracted from either sample type. This clone was observed a handful of times. The clone's antigen remains unknown. Per-nucleotide qualities are absent, and no much larger clonotype sits a single base away. Summary of the overall study and its limitations: How much clinical and demographic metadata was included differed by source and by participant, and the metadata was provided uncurated.

TCRbeta CDR3 regions were amplified from genomic DNA using the immunoSEQ Assay, a bias-controlled multiplex PCR. On the study's bioinformatics: Nucleated cell counts per sample were estimated from amplification of reference gene primers within the assay. To quantify the absolute abundance of each unique TCRbeta CDR3 rearrangement, sequence reads were collapsed and filtered. For each sample, productive Simpson clonality was calculated by taking the square root of Simpson's diversity index across productive rearrangements. The immuneACCESS repertoire file appears here via TCRdb, limited to in-frame rearrangements. These files lack a portion of the clones; in checked studies, under half of the deficit traces to unresolved V genes, and the cause of the others is not known. V and J calls and clone size are given by that table; D and trimming were obtained from the DNA. This sample gives a few hundred thousand clones in total; 89% of them show up just once. The ten largest clonotypes hold 2% to 2.5% of the sample.

There are 17 amino acids in the CDR3, from cysteine to phenylalanine inclusive. Kept here is only the CDR3 DNA, which spans 51 bases and is read in frame from base 1. At the junction V is shortened by 0 bases and J by 1 base; bases outside the gene matches: 12. From the germline V gene (reference sequence), CDR1 is GTSNPN and CDR2 is SVGIG. The sample was peripheral blood. The clonotype originates from a man in his fifties with acute or convalescent COVID-19. Recombination linked TRBV30 to TRBJ2-7; 7 central nucleotides agree with TRBD1. The nucleotide sequence reads as follows: TGTGCCTGGAGTGTAGGGGGCCTCTACCCCTCTTCCTACGAGCAGTACTTC. This codes for CAWSVGGLYPSSYEQYF.